A single T cell receptor (beta chain) is shown here with its context. Original processing notes: Amplification with reference gene primers provided the estimates of nucleated cell counts. The table came from immunoSEQ multiplex PCR; TCRdb's copy has only in-frame clones and leaves some out. The V and J calls and clone size are taken from that table; D and trimming were inferred from the DNA. The table lists 100,000 to 150,000 clones, 88% of them singletons, with about 8% in the top ten. This sample is part of a study of blood T cell repertoires in COVID-19. About the research overall: The study drew acute and convalescent COVID-19 samples from the United States, Italy and Spain.

The receptor's source is a man aged 50 or older with acute or convalescent COVID-19. Material: peripheral blood.

The CDR3 sequence is CASSLGPGTGGEQYF. The DNA for the CDR3 is TGTGCCAGCAGCTTAGGCCCCGGGACAGGGGGCGAGCAGTACTTC. The J gene is TRBJ2-7, the V gene TRBV7-6, with 11 bases that match TRBD1. From germline, CDR1 is SGHVS and CDR2 FNYEAQ. V trimming: 1 base; J trimming: 6 bases; junction bases outside the gene matches: 5. There are 15 residues in the CDR3.